This T cell receptor beta chain was found in a study of technical replicates of blood from four donors. The CDR3 covers 13 residues. Trimming took 4 bases from V and 1 from J; bases not matched to a gene: 1. Germline V gene sequence: CDR1 SGHKS, CDR2 YYEKEE (reference sequence). TCRdb's table, derived via immunoSEQ multiplex PCR, lists solely in-frame clones and lacks some. This sample has around 60,000 clones; roughly 92% occur once, and the top ten carry about 4.5%. This sequence originates from a human donor in good health. Some clones in this sample may be carry-over from other donors' samples. This chain links TRBV5-5 with TRBJ1-2; the match to TRBD1 covers 7 bases. The sample consisted of PBMCs. CDR3 loop: CASSTGDNYGYTF. The DNA for the CDR3 is TGTGCCAGCAGCACAGGGGATAACTATGGCTACACCTTC.